This T cell receptor (beta chain) was obtained from a study of T cells after yellow fever vaccination. Study as a whole: With SMART-Seq v4 Ultra Low Input, the fractions containing low cell numbers were prepared.

Trimming took 5 bases from V and 2 from J, leaving 10 bases between them. Germline assignment: CDR1 SGHTA and CDR2 FQGNSA. The CDR3 spans 13 residues. The table lists this clonotype with a few counts. Generation of TCR cDNA used 5'RACE template switching (which added a universal primer site and UMIs). TCRdb reprocessed the 5' RACE reads with MiXCR, giving one entry per CDR3 protein. The sample has around 610,000 distinct CDR3 sequences, 13% seen once; the top ten hold more than 12%. The sequences come from PBMCs, collected on the day of the yellow fever booster vaccination. This chain connects TRBV7-2 to TRBJ2-7; D is undetermined. This sequence was found in a man aged 25-45 years who received the YFV17D yellow fever vaccine. Here the CDR3 reads CASSPRSPYEQYF. The CDR3 DNA is TGTGCCAGCAGCCCCAGATCCCCCTACGAGCAGTACTTC.